One sample yielded the 2 T cell receptor beta chains listed below, sequenced in a study of shared clonotypes between healthy human individuals (dated by TCRdb to 2020 to 2022). Library prep was done by the immunoSEQ multiplex PCR assay. What TCRdb holds here is the immuneACCESS table cut down to in-frame rearrangements. Part of the clones is not present; checked against another copy, under half of the missing clones reflect an unresolved V gene, and the others are unexplained. The sample table holds a few hundred thousand clones, of which approximately 65% were seen once. Clones ranked in the top ten supply over 8.5% of the sample. The sequenced sample consisted of memory CD4+ T cells sorted from blood. Explained via the paper, the cell subset or site label denotes: CD45RA-negative fraction. These TCRs come from a young man in good health.

The chain couples TRBV9 to TRBJ2-4, with D perhaps TRBD2 (6 bases). The V end was cut by 0 bases, the J end by 0 bases, with 16 bases between. Germline V gene lookup returns CDR1 SGDLS and CDR2 YYNGEE. This CDR3 is built from 18 residues. Here the CDR3 DNA reads TGTGCCAGCAGCGTAGATGCGGGATATGAACTAGCCAAAAACATTCAGTACTTC. This sequence encodes CASSVDAGYELAKNIQYF.

The chain combines TRBV7-2 with TRBJ1-1; no clear D gene. V lost 8 bases, J lost 3 bases, and 13 bases lay in between. The CDR3 totals 13 residues. CDR1 is SGHTA and CDR2 is FQGNSA in the germline V gene. The CDR3 nucleotides are TGTGCCAGCGTCCCCGGAGGGTACACTGAAGCTTTCTTT. Its protein is CASVPGGYTEAFF.